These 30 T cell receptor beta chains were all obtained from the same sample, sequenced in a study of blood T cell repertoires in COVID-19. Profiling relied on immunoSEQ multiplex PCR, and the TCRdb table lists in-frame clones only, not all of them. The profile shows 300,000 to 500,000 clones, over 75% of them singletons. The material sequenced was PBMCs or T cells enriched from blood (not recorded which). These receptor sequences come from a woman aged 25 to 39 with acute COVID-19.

CDR3 sequence (DNA): TGTGCCAGTAGTCCGGGACAGTATAACTCCTACGAGCAGTACTTC. It specifies CASSPGQYNSYEQYF. The chain employs TRBV19 and TRBJ2-7; 7 nucleotides align to TRBD1. The germline CDR1 and CDR2 sequences are LNHDA and SQIVND (reference sequence). The V gene end was trimmed by 5 bases and the J gene end by 0 bases; junction bases not matched to a gene: 7. The CDR3 length is 15 residues.

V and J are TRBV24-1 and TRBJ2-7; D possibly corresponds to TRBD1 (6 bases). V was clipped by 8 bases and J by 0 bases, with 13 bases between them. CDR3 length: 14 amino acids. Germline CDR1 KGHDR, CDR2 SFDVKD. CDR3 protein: CATMKGGSSYEQYF. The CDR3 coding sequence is TGTGCCACCATGAAAGGGGGTAGCTCCTACGAGCAGTACTTC.

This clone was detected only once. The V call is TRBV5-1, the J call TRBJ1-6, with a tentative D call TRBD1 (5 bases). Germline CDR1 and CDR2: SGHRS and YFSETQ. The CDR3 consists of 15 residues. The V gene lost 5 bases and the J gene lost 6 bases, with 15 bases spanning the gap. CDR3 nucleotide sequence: TGCGCCAGCAGTCCCGTGGGGGGTCGTAATTCACCCCTCCACTTT. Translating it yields CASSPVGGRNSPLHF.

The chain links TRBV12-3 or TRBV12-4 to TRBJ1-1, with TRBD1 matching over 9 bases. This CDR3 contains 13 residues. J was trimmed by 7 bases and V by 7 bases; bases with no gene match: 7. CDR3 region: CASIRQGVGEAFF. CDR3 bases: TGTGCCAGCATTCGACAGGGGGTGGGTGAAGCTTTCTTT.

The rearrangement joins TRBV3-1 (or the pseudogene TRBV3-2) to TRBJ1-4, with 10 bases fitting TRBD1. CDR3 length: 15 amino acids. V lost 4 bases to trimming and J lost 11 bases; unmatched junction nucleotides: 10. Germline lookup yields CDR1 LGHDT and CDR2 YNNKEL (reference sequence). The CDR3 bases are TGTGCCAGCAGCCCGGCGACAGGGGGCCTTAGGAAACTGTTTTTT. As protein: CASSPATGGLRKLFF.

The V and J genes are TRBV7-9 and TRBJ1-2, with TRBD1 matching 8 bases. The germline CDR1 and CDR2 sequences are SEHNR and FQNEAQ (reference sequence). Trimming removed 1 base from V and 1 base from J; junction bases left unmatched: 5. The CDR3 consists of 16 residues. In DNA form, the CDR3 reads TGTGCCAGCAGCTTAGGAAAGGGACAGGTTAACTATGGCTACACCTTC. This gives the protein CASSLGKGQVNYGYTF.

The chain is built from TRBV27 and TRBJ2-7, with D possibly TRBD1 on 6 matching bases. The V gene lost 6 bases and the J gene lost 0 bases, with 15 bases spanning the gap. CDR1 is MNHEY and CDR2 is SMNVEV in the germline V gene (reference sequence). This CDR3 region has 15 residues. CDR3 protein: CASRLGGVGSYEQYF. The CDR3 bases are TGTGCCAGCAGACTAGGGGGAGTAGGCTCCTACGAGCAGTACTTC.

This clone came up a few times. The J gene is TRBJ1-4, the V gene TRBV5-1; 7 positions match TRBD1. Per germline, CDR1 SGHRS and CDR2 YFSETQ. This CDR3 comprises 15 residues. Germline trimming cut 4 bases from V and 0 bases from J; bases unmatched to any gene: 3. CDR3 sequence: CASSRDSTTNEKLFF. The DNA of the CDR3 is TGCGCCAGCAGCCGGGACAGCACAACTAATGAAAAACTGTTTTTT.

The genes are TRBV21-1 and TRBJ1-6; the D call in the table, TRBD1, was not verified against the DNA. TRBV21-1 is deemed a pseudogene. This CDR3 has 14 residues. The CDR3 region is CARKGAGGNSPLHF. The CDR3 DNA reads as TGTGCCAGGAAGGGGGCAGGGGGTAATTCACCCCTCCACTTT.

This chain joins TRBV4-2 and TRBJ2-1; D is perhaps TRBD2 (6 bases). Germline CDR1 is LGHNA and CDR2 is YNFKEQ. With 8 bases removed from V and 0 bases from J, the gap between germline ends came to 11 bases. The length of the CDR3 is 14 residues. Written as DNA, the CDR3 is TGTGCCAGCGGGGGGTACAGCTCCTACAATGAGCAGTTCTTC. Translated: CASGGYSSYNEQFF.

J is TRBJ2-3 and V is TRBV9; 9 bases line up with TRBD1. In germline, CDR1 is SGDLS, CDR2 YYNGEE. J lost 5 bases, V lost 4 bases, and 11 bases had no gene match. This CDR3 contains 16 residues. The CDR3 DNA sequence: TGTGCCAGCAGCCCTCGAGGACAGGGGTTGATAGATACGCAGTATTTT. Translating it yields CASSPRGQGLIDTQYF.

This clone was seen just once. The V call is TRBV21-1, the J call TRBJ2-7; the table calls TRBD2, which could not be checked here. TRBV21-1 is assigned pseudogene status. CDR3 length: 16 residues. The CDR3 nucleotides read TGTGCCAGCAGCAAAATAGAAAGTTCCTCCTCCTACGAGCAGTACTTC. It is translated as CASSKIESSSSYEQYF.

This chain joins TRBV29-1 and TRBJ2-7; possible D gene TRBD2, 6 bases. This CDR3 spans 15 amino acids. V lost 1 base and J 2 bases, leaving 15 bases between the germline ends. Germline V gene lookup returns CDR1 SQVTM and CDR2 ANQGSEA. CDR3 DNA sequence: TGCAGCGTTGAAGGGGGACTTCCTGGGGCCTACGAGCAGTACTTC. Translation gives CSVEGGLPGAYEQYF.

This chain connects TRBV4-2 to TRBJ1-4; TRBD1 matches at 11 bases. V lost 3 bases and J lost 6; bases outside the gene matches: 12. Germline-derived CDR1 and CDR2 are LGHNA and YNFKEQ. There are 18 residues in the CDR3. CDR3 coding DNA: TGTGCCAGCAGCCATACTTTTTTACCGGGACAGGGGGATGAAAAACTGTTTTTT. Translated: CASSHTFLPGQGDEKLFF.

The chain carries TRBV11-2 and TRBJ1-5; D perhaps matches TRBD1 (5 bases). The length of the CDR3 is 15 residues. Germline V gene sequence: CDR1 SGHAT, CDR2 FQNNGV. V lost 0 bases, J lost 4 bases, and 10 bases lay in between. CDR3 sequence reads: CASSLDRGGNQPQHF. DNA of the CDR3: TGTGCCAGCAGCTTAGACCGGGGGGGGAATCAGCCCCAGCATTTT.

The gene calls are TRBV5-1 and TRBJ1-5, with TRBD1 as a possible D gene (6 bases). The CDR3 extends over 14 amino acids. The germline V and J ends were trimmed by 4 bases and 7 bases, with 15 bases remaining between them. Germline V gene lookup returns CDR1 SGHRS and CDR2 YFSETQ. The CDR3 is CASSEGGGHQPQHF. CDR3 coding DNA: TGCGCCAGCAGCGAGGGAGGGGGACACCAGCCCCAGCATTTT.

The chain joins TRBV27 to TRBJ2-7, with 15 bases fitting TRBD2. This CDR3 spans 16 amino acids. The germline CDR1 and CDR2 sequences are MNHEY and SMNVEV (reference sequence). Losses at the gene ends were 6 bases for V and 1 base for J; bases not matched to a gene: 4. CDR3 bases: TGTGCCAGCAGGAAAGGGACTAGCGGGGGGTCCTACGAGCAGTACTTC. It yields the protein CASRKGTSGGSYEQYF.

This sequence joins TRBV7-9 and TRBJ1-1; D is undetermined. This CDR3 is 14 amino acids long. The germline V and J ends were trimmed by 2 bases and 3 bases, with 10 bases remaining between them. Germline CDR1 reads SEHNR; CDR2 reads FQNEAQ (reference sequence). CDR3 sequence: CASSLLGRDTEAFF. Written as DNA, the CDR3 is TGTGCCAGCAGCTTATTAGGCCGGGACACTGAAGCTTTCTTT.

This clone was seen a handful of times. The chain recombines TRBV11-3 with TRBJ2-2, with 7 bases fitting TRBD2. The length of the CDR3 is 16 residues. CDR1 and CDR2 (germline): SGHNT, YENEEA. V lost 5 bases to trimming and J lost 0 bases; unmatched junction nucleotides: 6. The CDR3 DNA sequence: TGTGCCAGCAGCGATCGGGGGGTCCCGAACACCGGGGAGCTGTTTTTT. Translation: CASSDRGVPNTGELFF.

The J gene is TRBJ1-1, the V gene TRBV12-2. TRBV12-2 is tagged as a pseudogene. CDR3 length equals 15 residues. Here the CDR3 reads CASRFYGRVNTEAFF. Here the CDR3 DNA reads TGTGCAAGTCGCTTCTACGGTAGAGTGAACACTGAAGCTTTCTTT.

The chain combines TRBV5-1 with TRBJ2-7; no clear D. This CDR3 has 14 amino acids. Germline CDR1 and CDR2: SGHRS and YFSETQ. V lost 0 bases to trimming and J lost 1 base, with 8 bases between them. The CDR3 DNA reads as TGCGCCAGCAGCTTGGTTTCCAGTTCCTACGAGCAGTACTTC. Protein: CASSLVSSSYEQYF.

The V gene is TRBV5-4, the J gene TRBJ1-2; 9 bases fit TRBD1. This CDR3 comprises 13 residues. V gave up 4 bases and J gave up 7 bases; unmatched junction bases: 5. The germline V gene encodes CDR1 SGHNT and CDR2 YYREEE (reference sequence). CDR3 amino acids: CASSPGQGSGYTF. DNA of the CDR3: TGTGCCAGCAGCCCCGGACAGGGGAGTGGCTACACCTTC.

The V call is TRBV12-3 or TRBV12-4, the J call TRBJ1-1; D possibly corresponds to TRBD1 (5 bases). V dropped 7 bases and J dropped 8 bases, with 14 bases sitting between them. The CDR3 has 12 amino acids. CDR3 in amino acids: CASIPLRGEAFF. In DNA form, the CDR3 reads TGTGCCAGCATCCCCCTTAGGGGAGAAGCTTTCTTT.

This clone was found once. The CDR3 reads CASSSWLGGTNTGELFF. CDR3 coding DNA: TGTGCCAGCAGCTCATGGCTGGGGGGGACGAACACCGGGGAGCTGTTTTTT. The chain combines TRBV7-2 with TRBJ2-2; 7 bases align to TRBD2. J lost 0 bases, V lost 4 bases, and 8 bases had no gene match. From germline, CDR1 is SGHTA and CDR2 FQGNSA. This CDR3 contains 17 residues.

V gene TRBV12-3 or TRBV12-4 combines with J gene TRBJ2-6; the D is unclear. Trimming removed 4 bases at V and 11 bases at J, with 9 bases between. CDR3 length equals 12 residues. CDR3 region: CASSSRGDVLTF. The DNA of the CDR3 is TGTGCCAGCAGTTCCCGTGGAGACGTCCTGACTTTC.

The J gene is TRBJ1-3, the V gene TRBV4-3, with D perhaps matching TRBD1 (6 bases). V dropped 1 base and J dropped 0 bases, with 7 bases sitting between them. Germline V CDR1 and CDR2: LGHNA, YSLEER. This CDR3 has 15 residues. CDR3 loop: CASSQGTDSGNTIYF. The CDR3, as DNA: TGCGCCAGCAGCCAAGGGACAGACTCTGGAAACACCATATATTTT.

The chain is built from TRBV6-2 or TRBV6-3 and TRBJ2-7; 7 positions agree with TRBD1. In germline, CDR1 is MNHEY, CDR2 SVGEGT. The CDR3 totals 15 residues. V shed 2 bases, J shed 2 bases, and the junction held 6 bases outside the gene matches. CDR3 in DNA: TGTGCCAGCAGTTACAAGGGACAGAGAACCTACGAGCAGTACTTC. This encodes CASSYKGQRTYEQYF.

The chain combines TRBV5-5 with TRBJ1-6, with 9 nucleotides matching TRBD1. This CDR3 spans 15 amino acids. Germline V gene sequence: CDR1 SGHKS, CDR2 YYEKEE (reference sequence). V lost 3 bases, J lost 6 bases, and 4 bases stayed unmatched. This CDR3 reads CASSSGTGSNSPLHF. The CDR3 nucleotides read TGTGCCAGCAGCTCCGGGACAGGGAGTAATTCACCCCTCCACTTT.

The CDR3 DNA reads as TGTGCCAGCAGCGATAGGGGGCTCGGGGAGCTGTTTTTT. Protein sequence: CASSDRGLGELFF. V and J are TRBV6-5 and TRBJ2-2; 7 nucleotides line up with TRBD1. The CDR3 totals 13 residues. Germline V gene sequence: CDR1 MNHEY, CDR2 SVGAGI. Losses at the gene ends were 6 bases for V and 7 bases for J; bases not matched to a gene: 5.

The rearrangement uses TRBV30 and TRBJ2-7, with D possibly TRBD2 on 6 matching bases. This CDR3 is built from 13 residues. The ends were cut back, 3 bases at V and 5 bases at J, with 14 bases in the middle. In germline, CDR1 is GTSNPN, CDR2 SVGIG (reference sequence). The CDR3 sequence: CAWSGGYWDEQYF. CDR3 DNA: TGTGCCTGGAGCGGGGGATACTGGGACGAGCAGTACTTC.